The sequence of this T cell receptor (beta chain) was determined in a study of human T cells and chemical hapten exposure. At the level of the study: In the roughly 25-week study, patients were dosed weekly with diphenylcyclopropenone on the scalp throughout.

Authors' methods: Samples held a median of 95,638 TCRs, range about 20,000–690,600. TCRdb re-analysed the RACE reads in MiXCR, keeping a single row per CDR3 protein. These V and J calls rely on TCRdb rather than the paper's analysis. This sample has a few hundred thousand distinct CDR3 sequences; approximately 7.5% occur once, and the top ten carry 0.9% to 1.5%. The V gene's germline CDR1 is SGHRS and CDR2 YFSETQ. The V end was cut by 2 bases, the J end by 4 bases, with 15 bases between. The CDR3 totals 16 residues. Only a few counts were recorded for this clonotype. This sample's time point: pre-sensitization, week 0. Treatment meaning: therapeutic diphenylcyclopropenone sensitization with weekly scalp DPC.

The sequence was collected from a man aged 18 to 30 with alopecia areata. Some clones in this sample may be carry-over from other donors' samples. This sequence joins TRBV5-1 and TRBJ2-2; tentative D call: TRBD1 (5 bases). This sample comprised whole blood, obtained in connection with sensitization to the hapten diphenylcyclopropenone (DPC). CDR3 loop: CASSFTPGQVTGELFF. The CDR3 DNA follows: TGCGCCAGCAGCTTTACTCCAGGACAAGTCACCGGGGAGCTGTTTTTT.